This T cell receptor (beta chain) was sequenced in a study of type 1 regulatory T cells. For the study at large: T-allo10 is an in vitro-generated, Tr1-enriched CD4 T cell product specific for alloantigen.

From the reads, TCRdb called clonotypes with MiXCR, one entry per CDR3 protein. The profile covers fewer than 75,000 distinct CDR3 sequences, with about 50% appearing a single time and around 2.1% taken by the ten largest. The CDR3 covers 17 residues. Germline lookup yields CDR1 SGHTA and CDR2 FQGNSA. V trimming: 5 bases; J trimming: 3 bases; junction bases outside the gene matches: 7. On this clonotype: Its matching antigen is unknown.

Sample: cultured non-Tr1 T cells, either the whole culture or a sorted T cell fraction (not recorded which). This sequence joins TRBV7-2 and TRBJ2-7; 16 bases line up with TRBD2. The sequence was obtained from a human donor in good health. CDR3 sequence reads: CASSPPGLAGGHYEQYF. CDR3 bases: TGTGCCAGCAGCCCCCCGGGACTAGCGGGGGGGCACTACGAGCAGTACTTC.